This T cell receptor (beta chain) is drawn from a study of blood T cell repertoires in COVID-19. Study context: Some COVID-19 samples were acute and others convalescent; all came from the United States, Italy and Spain. The cDNA or gDNA used as material had been derived from T cells, B-cell-depleted T cells, or PBMCs.

In the study's own analysis: Estimation of nucleated cell counts relied on the amplification of reference gene primers. Sequencing was performed with immunoSEQ multiplex PCR; in TCRdb, only in-frame clones are kept and a portion is missing. V, J and clone size were drawn from that table, and D and trimming were deduced from the DNA. The data contain a few hundred thousand clones, around 90% of them seen just once; the ten biggest clones take up 0.85% to 1%. This CDR3 region has 14 residues. Trimming stripped 0 bases from V and 4 bases from J, with 7 bases between. Germline V gives CDR1 SGDLS, CDR2 YYNGEE.

This sequence was found in a woman aged 40-49 years who had recovered from COVID-19. What was sequenced was peripheral blood. The V call is TRBV9, the J call TRBJ2-2; tentatively, D is TRBD2 (5 bases). The CDR3 DNA sequence: TGTGCCAGCAGCGTAGGAGGGTCCACCGGGGAGCTGTTTTTT. This translates into CASSVGGSTGELFF.